This T cell receptor beta chain was retrieved from a study of early T cells in non-severe SARS-CoV-2 infection. Study information: The authors sequenced bulk RNA from unsorted whole blood, leaving chains unpaired. Study results and limitations: The study's VDJdb matching favored anti-spike CD8 responses and missed private and CD4 specificities.

Individually, cDNA molecules had unique molecular identifiers attached to them. TCRdb analysed the 5' RACE reads with MiXCR anew, one entry per CDR3 protein. The sample has 45,000 to 65,000 distinct CDR3 sequences, around a tenth seen once. In its sample, this clonotype was seen many times. Its specificity is unknown. The sequence was obtained from an adult who was a healthcare worker with PCR-confirmed SARS-CoV-2 infection or an uninfected control (not recorded which). What was sequenced was whole blood.

CDR3 amino acids: CASSLTKSSYNEQFF. The CDR3 DNA is TGTGCCAGCAGCTTAACTAAGAGCTCCTACAATGAGCAGTTCTTC. The chain joins TRBV7-3 to TRBJ2-1; no firm D call. With 0 bases removed from V and 0 bases from J, the gap between germline ends came to 6 bases. Per germline, CDR1 SGHTA and CDR2 FQGTGA. The CDR3 extends over 15 amino acids.